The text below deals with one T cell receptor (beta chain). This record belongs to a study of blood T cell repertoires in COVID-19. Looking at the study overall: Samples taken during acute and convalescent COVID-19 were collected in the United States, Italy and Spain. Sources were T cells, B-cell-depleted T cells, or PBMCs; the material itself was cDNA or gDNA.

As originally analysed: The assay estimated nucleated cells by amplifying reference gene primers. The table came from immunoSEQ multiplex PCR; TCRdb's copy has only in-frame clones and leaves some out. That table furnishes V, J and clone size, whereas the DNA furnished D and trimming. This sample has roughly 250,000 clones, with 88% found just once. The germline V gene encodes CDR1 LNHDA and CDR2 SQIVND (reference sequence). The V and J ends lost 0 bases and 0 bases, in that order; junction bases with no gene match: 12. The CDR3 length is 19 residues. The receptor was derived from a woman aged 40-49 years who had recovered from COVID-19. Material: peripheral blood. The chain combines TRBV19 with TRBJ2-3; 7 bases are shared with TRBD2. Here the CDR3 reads CASSIDLHPGLPSTDTQYF. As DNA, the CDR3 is TGTGCCAGTAGTATAGATCTGCACCCGGGACTACCGAGCACAGATACGCAGTATTTT. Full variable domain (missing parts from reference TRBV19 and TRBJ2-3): DGGITQSPKYLFRKEGQNVTLSCEQNLNHDAMYWYRQDPGQGLRLIYYSQIVNDFQKGDIAEGYSVSREKKESFPLTVTSAQKNPTAFYLCASSIDLHPGLPSTDTQYFGPGTRLTVL.